A single sample gave rise to the 18 T cell receptor beta chains below, sequenced in a study of a mutant IDH1 vaccine in newly diagnosed glioma. The time point here: week 5, during vaccination. Topical imiquimod accompanied each vaccine dose, which consisted of 300 ug of mutant IDH1 20-mer peptide. The repertoire was sequenced with immunoSEQ multiplex PCR; TCRdb's copy has only in-frame clones and lacks some. The sample holds around 56,000 clones, 70% to 85% seen once. These receptors lack a known antigen. The source material was PBMCs, sampled from a glioma patient whose treatment included an IDH1 peptide vaccine. The origin of the receptors is a woman aged 18-29 years with glioma. Some clones in this sample may be carry-over from other donors' samples.

This clone was seen more than once but under ten times. The chain has TRBV30 and TRBJ1-1; no reliable D call. Per germline, CDR1 GTSNPN and CDR2 SVGIG (reference sequence). The length of the CDR3 is 12 residues. V shed 4 bases and J shed 3 bases, with 9 bases lying between them. The CDR3 DNA reads TGTGCCTGGATGTCTCGGGACACTGAAGCTTTCTTT. Its translation: CAWMSRDTEAFF.

The chain is built from TRBV7-2 and TRBJ2-7; no reliable D call. V was shortened by 5 bases and J by 0 bases, with 11 bases between the two germline ends. There are 14 residues in the CDR3. In germline, CDR1 is SGHTA, CDR2 FQGNSA. In DNA, the CDR3 is TGTGCCAGCAGCCCCGCCCCGAACTCCTACGAGCAGTACTTC. Protein sequence: CASSPAPNSYEQYF.

The gene calls are TRBV6-6 and TRBJ1-5, with D uncertain. Germline CDR1 and CDR2: MNHNY and SVGAGI (reference sequence). The CDR3 totals 16 residues. The V gene lost 6 bases and the J gene lost 2 bases, with 17 bases spanning the gap. The CDR3 DNA reads as TGTGCCAGCAGCGGAAGGGATCGGGGAGGCAATCAGCCCCAGCATTTT. Its translation is CASSGRDRGGNQPQHF.

This clone was observed a few times. The rearrangement joins TRBV5-1 to TRBJ1-1; D might be TRBD1 (5 bases). Germline V CDR1 and CDR2: SGHRS, YFSETQ. The CDR3 is made up of 15 amino acids. Trimming left V 0 bases short and J 5 bases short, with 14 bases between. The CDR3 loop is CASSLASGYETEAFF. The CDR3 DNA follows: TGCGCCAGCAGCTTGGCCTCAGGGTATGAAACTGAAGCTTTCTTT.

Written as DNA, the CDR3 is TGTGCCAGCACAGGGGGCTACACCTTC. Translated: CASTGGYTF. The chain employs TRBV6-1 and TRBJ1-2; tentatively, D is TRBD1 (5 bases). Trimming cost V 7 bases and J 8 bases, with 5 bases left between them. This CDR3 region has 9 residues. Looked up from germline, CDR1 is MNHNS and CDR2 is SASEGT.

The chain carries TRBV25-1 and TRBJ2-1; 8 nucleotides align to TRBD1. The junction had 5 bases not matched to a gene; V was cut back by 3 bases and J by 7 bases. The germline gives CDR1 MGHDK, CDR2 SYGVNS. This CDR3 has 14 residues. This CDR3 is CASSERRGRNEQFF. DNA for the CDR3: TGTGCCAGCAGTGAGCGCAGGGGGCGGAATGAGCAGTTCTTC.

This chain connects TRBV6-1 to TRBJ2-1; 7 bases align to TRBD1. V was pared by 2 bases and J by 8 bases, with 9 bases of the junction left unmatched. The CDR3 sequence is 15 residues long. Germline V CDR1 and CDR2: MNHNS, SASEGT. CDR3 in amino acids: CASSESIQGVDEQFF. CDR3 nucleotide sequence: TGTGCCAGCAGTGAAAGTATCCAGGGGGTGGATGAGCAGTTCTTC.

The chain combines TRBV29-1 with TRBJ2-3; either TRBD1 or TRBD2 may supply D (5 bases each). This CDR3 is 13 amino acids long. Trimming took 2 bases from V and 2 from J, leaving 8 bases between them. Germline loops: CDR1 SQVTM, CDR2 ANQGSEA. The CDR3 region is CSVERGVTDTQYF. CDR3 nucleotides: TGCAGCGTTGAAAGGGGAGTCACAGATACGCAGTATTTT.

The table lists this clone with a count of one. V and J are TRBV9 and TRBJ1-1, with D tentatively TRBD1 (5 bases). The germline CDR1 and CDR2 sequences are SGDLS and YYNGEE. V lost 4 bases and J lost 1, with 14 bases in between. The CDR3 extends over 15 amino acids. In DNA, the CDR3 is TGTGCCAGCAGCTCGGGGACTCTGGGGAACACTGAAGCTTTCTTT. It specifies CASSSGTLGNTEAFF.

This rearrangement joins TRBV6-5 to TRBJ1-1; a possible D gene is TRBD1 (6 bases). V lost 2 bases and J lost 5, with 12 bases in between. Germline loops: CDR1 MNHEY, CDR2 SVGAGI. This CDR3 has 14 amino acids. CDR3 in amino acids: CASSYGGLKTEAFF. In DNA form, the CDR3 reads TGTGCCAGCAGTTACGGGGGGCTTAAGACTGAAGCTTTCTTT.

This clone was seen more than once but under ten times. The chain is built from TRBV5-4 and TRBJ2-7; D gene uncertain. Per the germline V gene, CDR1 is SGHNT and CDR2 is YYREEE (reference sequence). V was cut by 3 bases and J by 6 bases, with 13 bases left in between. CDR3 length: 13 residues. Here the CDR3 reads CASSSGPSSEQYF. Here the CDR3 DNA reads TGTGCCAGCAGCTCCGGGCCTTCCAGCGAGCAGTACTTC.

The chain recombines TRBV19 with TRBJ2-7, with D tentatively TRBD1 or TRBD2 (5 bases each). CDR3 length: 14 residues. Trimming left V 7 bases short and J 1 base short, with 14 bases between. The germline gives CDR1 LNHDA, CDR2 SQIVND (reference sequence). CDR3 nucleotide sequence: TGTGCCAGTAACGAGGGGTTCCAGTCCTACGAGCAGTACTTC. This codes for CASNEGFQSYEQYF. Variable domain in full (rest from reference TRBV19 and TRBJ2-7): DGGITQSPKYLFRKEGQNVTLSCEQNLNHDAMYWYRQDPGQGLRLIYYSQIVNDFQKGDIAEGYSVSREKKESFPLTVTSAQKNPTAFYLCASNEGFQSYEQYFGPGTRLTVT.

The genes are TRBV30 and TRBJ2-3; TRBD2 is a possible D gene (6 bases). The V end was cut by 2 bases, the J end by 4 bases, with 16 bases between. The germline V gene encodes CDR1 GTSNPN and CDR2 SVGIG (reference sequence). The CDR3 has 15 residues. For the CDR3, the DNA is TGTGCCTGGAGTTCGGGGCAGGGAGGCTCAGATACGCAGTATTTT. This gives the protein CAWSSGQGGSDTQYF.

This clone was seen a few times. This chain connects TRBV11-3 to TRBJ1-2; no clear D. Trimming took off 1 base at V and 5 bases at J, with 8 bases between the two ends. The CDR3 spans 13 residues. Germline CDR1 reads SGHNT; CDR2 reads YENEEA. Written as DNA, the CDR3 is TGTGCCAGCAGCTTAGGGGCGGAGTATGGCTACACCTTC. Amino acid sequence: CASSLGAEYGYTF.

A note on this clone: Sequence at one end of the junction differs from germline and may be a read error. The V gene is TRBV29-1, the J gene TRBJ1-2; unclear D gene. CDR1 and CDR2 (germline): SQVTM, ANQGSEA. This CDR3 is built from 13 residues. CDR3 in DNA: TGCAGCGCGAAACCGGGCAGTAACAATGGCTACACCTTC. Its protein product is CSAKPGSNNGYTF.

The chain is built from TRBV7-3 and TRBJ1-2, with 7 bases matching TRBD1. The CDR3 spans 15 residues. Germline values: CDR1 SGHTA, CDR2 FQGTGA. Trimming cost V 0 bases and J 7 bases; bases outside gene matches: 8. The CDR3 bases are TGTGCCAGCAGCTTAACGGGCAGGGGGTTAGGTGGCTACACCTTC. Translation: CASSLTGRGLGGYTF. Supplemented by reference TRBV7-3 and TRBJ1-2, the full variable domain reads GAGVSQTPSNKVTEKGKYVELRCDPISGHTALYWYRQSLGQGPEFLIYFQGTGAADDSGLPNDRFFAVRPEGSVSTLKIQRTERGDSAVYLCASSLTGRGLGGYTFGSGTRLTVV.

The rearrangement uses TRBV7-8 and TRBJ1-5; D gene ambiguous. Germline CDR1 is SGHVS and CDR2 is FQNEAQ. The CDR3 is 14 amino acids. The V gene lost 5 bases and the J gene lost 2 bases, with 10 bases spanning the gap. The CDR3 coding sequence is TGTGCCAGCAGCCCCTATGGAGGCAATCAGCCCCAGCATTTT. Translating it yields CASSPYGGNQPQHF.

The V and J genes are TRBV4-2 and TRBJ2-3, with 11 bases matching TRBD2. V trimming: 0 bases; J trimming: 3 bases; junction bases outside the gene matches: 5. From germline, CDR1 is LGHNA and CDR2 YNFKEQ. The CDR3 totals 17 residues. The CDR3 nucleotides read TGTGCCAGCAGCCAAGATACGTTAGCGGGGGGGACAGATACGCAGTATTTT. Amino acid sequence: CASSQDTLAGGTDTQYF.